This is a list of T cell receptor beta chains from one sample in a study of memory CD4+ T cells and cytomegalovirus serostatus. TCRdb's copy holds only in-frame clones and misses some; the assay was immunoSEQ multiplex PCR. There are some 50,000 clones in the sample; roughly 73% occur only once, and approximately 0.6% lies in the top ten. Sequencing used memory CD4+ T cells from blood. These TCRs come from an adult in good health and CMV-seronegative. Each CDR3 is given without its conserved first and last residue. The D gene is left open where the match is weak. Some rows mark clone size as missing; the rest say once, few, many or name a class of expanded clone.

ASSSDRQDTQY | TRBD1 | TRBJ2-3 | TRBV11-1 | NA
ASSLGAGAETQY | NA | TRBJ2-5 | TRBV5-6 | once
ASSVGGGNYGYT | TRBD1 | TRBJ1-2 | TRBV25-1 | NA
ASSLAWGETYEQY | NA | TRBJ2-7 | TRBV7-2 | NA
ASSYSGGQGASGYT | TRBD1 | TRBJ1-2 | TRBV6-5 | once
ASQGLAGGYYEQY | TRBD2 | TRBJ2-7 | TRBV7-6 | once
ASSFSGTDTQY | NA | TRBJ2-3 | TRBV5-1 | few
ASSKHTGGAYEQY | TRBD1 | TRBJ2-7 | TRBV13 | NA
ASSLIGQNEQY | NA | TRBJ2-7 | TRBV11-2 | NA
ASSQATGTGGNSPLH | TRBD1 | TRBJ1-6 | TRBV4-3 | NA
SVEDHSYGYT | NA | TRBJ1-2 | TRBV29-1 | few
ASSQGAWGGLTYEQY | NA | TRBJ2-7 | TRBV4-1 | NA
ASSPTTGAWETQY | NA | TRBJ2-5 | TRBV7-2 | NA
ASSDSGGTQETQY | TRBD1 | TRBJ2-5 | TRBV5-1 | NA
ASSPLQGRNQPQH | NA | TRBJ1-5 | TRBV6-1 | NA
ASRKDRGRNQPQH | TRBD1 | TRBJ1-5 | TRBV2 | once
ASSPGTSGPSETQY | TRBD2 | TRBJ2-5 | TRBV9 | NA
ASSFPLAGEITGELF | TRBD2 | TRBJ2-2 | TRBV5-1 | NA
ASSQGLAGTYEQY | TRBD2 | TRBJ2-7 | TRBV4-3 | once
ASSQAGLGF | NA | TRBJ2-1 | TRBV14 | once
ASSSEGGSGELF | NA | TRBJ2-2 | TRBV6-5 | NA
ASSYSNQYGYT | NA | TRBJ1-2 | TRBV6-5 | NA
ASSSEGITQY | NA | TRBJ2-3 | TRBV5-1 | NA
ASSSRKGQGGQETQY | TRBD1 | TRBJ2-5 | TRBV27 | NA